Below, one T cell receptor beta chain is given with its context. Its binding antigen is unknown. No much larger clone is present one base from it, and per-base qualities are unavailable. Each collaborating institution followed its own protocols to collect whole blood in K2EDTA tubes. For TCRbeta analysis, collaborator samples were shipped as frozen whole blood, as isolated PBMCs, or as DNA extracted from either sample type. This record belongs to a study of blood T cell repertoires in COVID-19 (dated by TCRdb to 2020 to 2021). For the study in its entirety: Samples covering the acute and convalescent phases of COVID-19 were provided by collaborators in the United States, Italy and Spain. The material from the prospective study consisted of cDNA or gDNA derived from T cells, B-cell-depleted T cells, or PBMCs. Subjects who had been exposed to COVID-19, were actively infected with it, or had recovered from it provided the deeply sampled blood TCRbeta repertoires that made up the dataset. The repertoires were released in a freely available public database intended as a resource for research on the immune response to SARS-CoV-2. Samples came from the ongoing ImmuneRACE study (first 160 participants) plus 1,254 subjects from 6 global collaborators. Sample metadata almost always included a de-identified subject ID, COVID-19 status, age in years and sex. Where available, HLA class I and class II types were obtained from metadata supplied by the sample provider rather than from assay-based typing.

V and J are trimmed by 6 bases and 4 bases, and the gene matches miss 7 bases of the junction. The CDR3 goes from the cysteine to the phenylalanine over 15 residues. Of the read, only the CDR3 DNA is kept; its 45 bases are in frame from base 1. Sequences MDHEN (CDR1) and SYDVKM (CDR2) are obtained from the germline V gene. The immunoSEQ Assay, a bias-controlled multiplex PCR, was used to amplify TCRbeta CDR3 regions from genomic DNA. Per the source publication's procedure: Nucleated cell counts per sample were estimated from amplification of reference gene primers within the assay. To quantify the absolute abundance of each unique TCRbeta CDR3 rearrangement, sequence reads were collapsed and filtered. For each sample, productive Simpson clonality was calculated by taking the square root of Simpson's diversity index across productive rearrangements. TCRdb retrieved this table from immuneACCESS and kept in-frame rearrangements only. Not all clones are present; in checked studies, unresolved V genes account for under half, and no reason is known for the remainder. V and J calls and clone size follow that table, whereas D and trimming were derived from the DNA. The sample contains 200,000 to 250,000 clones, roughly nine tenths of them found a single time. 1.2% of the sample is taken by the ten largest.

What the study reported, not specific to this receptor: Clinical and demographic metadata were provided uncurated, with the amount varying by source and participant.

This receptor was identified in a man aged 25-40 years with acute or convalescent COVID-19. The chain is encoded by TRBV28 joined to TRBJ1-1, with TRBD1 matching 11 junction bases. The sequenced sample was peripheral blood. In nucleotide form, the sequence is TGTGCCAGCAGAATGGACAGGGGGCAGGGCACTGAAGCTTTCTTT. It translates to CASRMDRGQGTEAFF.